The 2 T cell receptor beta chains listed next were all sequenced from one sample in a study of cytomegalovirus exposure and HLA in healthy donors (dated by TCRdb to 2015 to 2018). Libraries came from the immunoSEQ multiplex PCR assay. The multiplex PCR relied on a mix of 60 forward primers for TCR Vbeta segments and 13 reverse primers for TCR Jbeta segments. TCRdb limited this immuneACCESS table to in-frame rearrangements with V and J called. A share of clones is missing; checked studies link under half to unresolved V genes, and the rest is unexplained. This sample holds around 150,000 clones; under 70% were observed only once. 10% of the sample lies in the top ten. The sequenced sample consisted of PBMCs. These receptors were taken from a man aged 25-40 years in good health and CMV-seropositive.

The J gene is TRBJ2-3, the V gene TRBV9; 7 bases are shared with TRBD2. CDR1 and CDR2 from the germline V gene are SGDLS and YYNGEE. The V and J ends lost 2 bases and 0 bases, in that order; junction bases with no gene match: 0. There are 14 residues in the CDR3. The CDR3 spells CASSVGGSTDTQYF. The CDR3 coding sequence is TGTGCCAGCAGCGTCGGGGGGAGCACAGATACGCAGTATTTT.

This chain joins TRBV27 and TRBJ2-7; perhaps TRBD2 as D (6 bases). The germline V gene encodes CDR1 MNHEY and CDR2 SMNVEV (reference sequence). V dropped 4 bases and J dropped 3 bases, with 13 bases sitting between them. There are 14 residues in the CDR3. DNA for the CDR3: TGTGCCAGCAGTTCTGGAGGGAAGGGCTACGAGCAGTACTTC. It encodes CASSSGGKGYEQYF.